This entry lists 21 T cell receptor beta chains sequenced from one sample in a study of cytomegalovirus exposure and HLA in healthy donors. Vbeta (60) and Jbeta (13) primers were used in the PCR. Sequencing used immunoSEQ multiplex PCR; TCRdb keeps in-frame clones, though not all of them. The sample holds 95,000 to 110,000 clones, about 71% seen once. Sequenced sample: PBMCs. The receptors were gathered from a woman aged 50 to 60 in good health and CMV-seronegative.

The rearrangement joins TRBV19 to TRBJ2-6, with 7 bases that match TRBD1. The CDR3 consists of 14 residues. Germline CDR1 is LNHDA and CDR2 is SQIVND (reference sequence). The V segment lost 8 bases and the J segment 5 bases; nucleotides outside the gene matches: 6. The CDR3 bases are TGTGCCAGTCGTGACAGGGTGAGGGCCAACGTCCTGACTTTC. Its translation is CASRDRVRANVLTF.

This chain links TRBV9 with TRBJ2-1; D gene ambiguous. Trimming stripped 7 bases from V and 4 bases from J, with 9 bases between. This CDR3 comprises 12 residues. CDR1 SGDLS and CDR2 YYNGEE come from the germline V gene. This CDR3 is CASSLTYNEQFF. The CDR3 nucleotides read TGTGCCAGCTCCTTAACTTACAATGAGCAGTTCTTC.

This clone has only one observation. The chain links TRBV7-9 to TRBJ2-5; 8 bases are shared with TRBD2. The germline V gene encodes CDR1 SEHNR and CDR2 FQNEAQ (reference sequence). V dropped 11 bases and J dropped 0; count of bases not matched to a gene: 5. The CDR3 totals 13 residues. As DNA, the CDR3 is TGTGCCGTAGCGGGGACATACCAAGAGACCCAGTACTTC. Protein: CAVAGTYQETQYF.

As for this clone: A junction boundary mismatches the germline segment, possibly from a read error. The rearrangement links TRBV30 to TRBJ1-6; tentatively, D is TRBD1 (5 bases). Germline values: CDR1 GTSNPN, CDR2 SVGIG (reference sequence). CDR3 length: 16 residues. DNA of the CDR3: TGTGCCTGGAGGGACCGGCGGGAGGGGTATAATTCACTCCTCCACTTT. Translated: CAWRDRREGYNSLLHF.

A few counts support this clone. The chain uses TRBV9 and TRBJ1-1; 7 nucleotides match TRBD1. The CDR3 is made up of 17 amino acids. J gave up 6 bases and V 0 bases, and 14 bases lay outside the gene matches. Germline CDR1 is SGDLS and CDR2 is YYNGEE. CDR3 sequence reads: CASSVESSFRGGSEAFF. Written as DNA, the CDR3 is TGTGCCAGCAGCGTAGAGTCATCCTTCAGAGGGGGCTCTGAAGCTTTCTTT. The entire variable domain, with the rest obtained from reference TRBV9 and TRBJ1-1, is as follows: DSGVTQTPKHLITATGQRVTLRCSPRSGDLSVYWYQQSLDQGLQFLIQYYNGEERAKGNILERFSAQQFPDLHSELNLSSLELGDSALYFCASSVESSFRGGSEAFFGQGTRLTVV.

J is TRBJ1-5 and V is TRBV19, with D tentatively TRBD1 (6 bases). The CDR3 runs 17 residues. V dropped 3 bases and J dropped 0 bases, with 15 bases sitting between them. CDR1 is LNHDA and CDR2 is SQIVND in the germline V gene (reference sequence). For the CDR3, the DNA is TGTGCCAGTAGTATGCCCAGGGGTGGGTATAGCAATCAGCCCCAGCATTTT. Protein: CASSMPRGGYSNQPQHF.

The CDR3 loop reads CAAGEETQYF. CDR3 coding DNA: TGTGCCGCAGGGGAAGAGACCCAGTACTTC. The chain couples TRBV6-1 to TRBJ2-5; the D gene is possibly TRBD1 (6 bases). CDR1 is MNHNS, CDR2 SASEGT, per germline. This CDR3 comprises 10 residues. V shed 11 bases and J shed 3 bases, with 7 bases lying between them.

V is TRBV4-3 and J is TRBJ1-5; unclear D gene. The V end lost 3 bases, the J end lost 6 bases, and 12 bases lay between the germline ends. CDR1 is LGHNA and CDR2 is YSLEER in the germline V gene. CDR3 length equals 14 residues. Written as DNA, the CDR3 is TGCGCCAGCAGCCAGGCGGTGAGGGTTCAGCCCCAGCATTTT. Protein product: CASSQAVRVQPQHF.

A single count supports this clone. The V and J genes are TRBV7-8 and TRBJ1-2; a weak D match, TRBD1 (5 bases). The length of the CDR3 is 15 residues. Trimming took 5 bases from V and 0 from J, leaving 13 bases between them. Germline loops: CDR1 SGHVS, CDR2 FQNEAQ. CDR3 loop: CASSPGGYTNYGYTF. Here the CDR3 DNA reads TGTGCCAGCAGCCCGGGGGGGTATACTAACTATGGCTACACCTTC.

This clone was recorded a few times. CDR3 sequence reads: CASSEASGQGAETQYF. As DNA, the CDR3 is TGTGCCAGCAGTGAAGCGAGTGGACAGGGGGCAGAGACCCAGTACTTC. The rearrangement joins TRBV6-1 to TRBJ2-5; 11 bases match TRBD1. The germline gives CDR1 MNHNS, CDR2 SASEGT. V was pared by 0 bases and J by 4 bases, with 4 bases of the junction left unmatched. The CDR3 sequence is 16 residues long.

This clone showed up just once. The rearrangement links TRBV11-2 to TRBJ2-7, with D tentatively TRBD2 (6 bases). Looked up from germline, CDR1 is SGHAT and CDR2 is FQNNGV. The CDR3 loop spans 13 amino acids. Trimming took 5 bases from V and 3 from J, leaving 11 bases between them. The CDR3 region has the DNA TGTGCCAGCAGCCCGGGGACTGGCTACGAGCAGTACTTC. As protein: CASSPGTGYEQYF.

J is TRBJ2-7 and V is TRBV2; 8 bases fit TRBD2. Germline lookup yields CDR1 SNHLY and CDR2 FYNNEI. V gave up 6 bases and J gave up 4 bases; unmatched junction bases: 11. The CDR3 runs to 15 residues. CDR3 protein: CASRVPSGPYYEQYF. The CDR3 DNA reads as TGTGCCAGCAGAGTACCTAGCGGGCCTTATTACGAGCAGTACTTC. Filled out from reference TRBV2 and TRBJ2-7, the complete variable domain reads EPEVTQTPSHQVTQMGQEVILRCVPISNHLYFYWYRQILGQKVEFLVSFYNNEISEKSEIFDDQFSVERPDGSNFTLKIRSTKLEDSAMYFCASRVPSGPYYEQYFGPGTRLTVT.

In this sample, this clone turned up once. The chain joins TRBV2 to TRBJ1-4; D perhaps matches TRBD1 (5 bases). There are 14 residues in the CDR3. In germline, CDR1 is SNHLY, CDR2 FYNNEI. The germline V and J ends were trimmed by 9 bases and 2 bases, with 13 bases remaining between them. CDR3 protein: CASLAGGTNEKLFF. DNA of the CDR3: TGTGCCAGTCTGGCGGGGGGGACTAATGAAAAACTGTTTTTT. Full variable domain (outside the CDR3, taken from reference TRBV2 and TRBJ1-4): EPEVTQTPSHQVTQMGQEVILRCVPISNHLYFYWYRQILGQKVEFLVSFYNNEISEKSEIFDDQFSVERPDGSNFTLKIRSTKLEDSAMYFCASLAGGTNEKLFFGSGTQLSVL.

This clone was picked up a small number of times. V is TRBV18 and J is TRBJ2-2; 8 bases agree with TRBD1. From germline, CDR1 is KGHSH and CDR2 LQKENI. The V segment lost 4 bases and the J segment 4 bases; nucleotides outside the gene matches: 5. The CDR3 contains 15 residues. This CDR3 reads CASSLKQGVTGELFF. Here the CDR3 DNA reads TGTGCCAGCTCACTTAAACAGGGGGTCACCGGGGAGCTGTTTTTT.

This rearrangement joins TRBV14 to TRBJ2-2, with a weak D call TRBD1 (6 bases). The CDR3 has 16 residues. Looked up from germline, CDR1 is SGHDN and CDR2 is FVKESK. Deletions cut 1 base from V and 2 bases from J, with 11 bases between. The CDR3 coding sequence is TGTGCCAGCAGCCAAGCGCAGGGGAGCAACACCGGGGAGCTGTTTTTT. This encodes CASSQAQGSNTGELFF.

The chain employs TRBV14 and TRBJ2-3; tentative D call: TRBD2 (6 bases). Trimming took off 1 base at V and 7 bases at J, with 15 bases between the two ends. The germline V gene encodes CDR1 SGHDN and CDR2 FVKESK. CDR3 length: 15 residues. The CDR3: CASSQGWGRGNTQYF. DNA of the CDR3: TGTGCCAGCAGCCAAGGTTGGGGCCGGGGGAATACGCAGTATTTT.

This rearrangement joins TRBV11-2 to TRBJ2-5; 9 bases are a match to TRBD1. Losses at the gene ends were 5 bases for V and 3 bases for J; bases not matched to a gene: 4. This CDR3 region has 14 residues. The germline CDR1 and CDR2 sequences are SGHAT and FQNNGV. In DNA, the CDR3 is TGTGCCAGCAGCCTCCGGGACAGGGAAGAGACCCAGTACTTC. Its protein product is CASSLRDREETQYF.

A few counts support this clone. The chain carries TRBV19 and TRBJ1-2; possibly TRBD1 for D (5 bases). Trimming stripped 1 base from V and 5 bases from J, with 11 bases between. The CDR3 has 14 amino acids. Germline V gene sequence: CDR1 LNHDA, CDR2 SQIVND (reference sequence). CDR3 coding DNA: TGTGCCAGTAGTATAGGGGCAGGGAAATATGGCTACACCTTC. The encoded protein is CASSIGAGKYGYTF.

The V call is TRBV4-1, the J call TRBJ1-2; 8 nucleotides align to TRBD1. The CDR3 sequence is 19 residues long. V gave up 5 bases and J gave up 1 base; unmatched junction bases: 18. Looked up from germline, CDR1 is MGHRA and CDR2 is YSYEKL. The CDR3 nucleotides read TGCGCCAGCAGCTCGGGACAGGCGAGAACTAAACGCCGTAACTATGGCTACACCTTC. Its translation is CASSSGQARTKRRNYGYTF.

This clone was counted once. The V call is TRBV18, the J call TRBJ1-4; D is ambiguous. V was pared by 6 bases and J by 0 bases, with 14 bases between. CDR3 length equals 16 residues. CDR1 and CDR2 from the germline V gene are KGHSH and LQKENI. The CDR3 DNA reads TGTGCCAGCTCCCCCCGGGTCCCGGCAACTAATGAAAAACTGTTTTTT. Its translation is CASSPRVPATNEKLFF.

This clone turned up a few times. CDR3 region: CASSLEGRQMAGYTF. The CDR3 nucleotides read TGTGCCAGCAGCTTGGAAGGCAGGCAAATGGCTGGCTACACCTTC. The V and J genes are TRBV5-4 and TRBJ1-2, with D hard to call. This CDR3 contains 15 residues. Trimming stripped 0 bases from V and 7 bases from J, with 16 bases between. The germline V gene has CDR1 SGHNT and CDR2 YYREEE (reference sequence).